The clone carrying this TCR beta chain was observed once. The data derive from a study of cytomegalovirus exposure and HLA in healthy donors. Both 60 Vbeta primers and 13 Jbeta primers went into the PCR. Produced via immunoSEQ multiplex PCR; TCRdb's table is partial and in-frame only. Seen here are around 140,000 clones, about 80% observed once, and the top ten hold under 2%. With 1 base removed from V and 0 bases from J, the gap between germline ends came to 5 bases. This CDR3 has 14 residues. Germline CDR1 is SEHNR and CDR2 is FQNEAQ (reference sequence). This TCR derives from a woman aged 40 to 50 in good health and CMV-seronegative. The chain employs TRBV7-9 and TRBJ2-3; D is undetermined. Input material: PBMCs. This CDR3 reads CASSLEHSTDTQYF. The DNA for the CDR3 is TGTGCCAGCAGCTTAGAGCATAGCACAGATACGCAGTATTTT.